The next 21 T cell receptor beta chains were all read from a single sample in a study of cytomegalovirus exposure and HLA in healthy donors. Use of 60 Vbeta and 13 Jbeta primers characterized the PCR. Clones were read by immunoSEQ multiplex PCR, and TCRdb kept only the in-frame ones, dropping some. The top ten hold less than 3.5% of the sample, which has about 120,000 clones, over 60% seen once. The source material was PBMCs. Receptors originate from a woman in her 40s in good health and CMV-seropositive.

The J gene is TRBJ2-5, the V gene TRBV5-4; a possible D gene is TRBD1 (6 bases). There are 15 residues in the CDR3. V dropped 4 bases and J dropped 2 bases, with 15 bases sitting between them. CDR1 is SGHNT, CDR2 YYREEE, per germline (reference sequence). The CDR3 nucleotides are TGTGCCAGCAGCCCGGGACATAGTATACAAGAGACCCAGTACTTC. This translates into CASSPGHSIQETQYF.

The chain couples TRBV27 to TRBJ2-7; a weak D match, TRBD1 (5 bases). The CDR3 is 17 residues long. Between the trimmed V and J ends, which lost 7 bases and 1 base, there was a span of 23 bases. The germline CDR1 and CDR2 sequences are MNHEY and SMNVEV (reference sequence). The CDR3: CASTSYPRTSASYEQYF. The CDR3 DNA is TGTGCCAGCACTTCTTATCCTCGGACAAGCGCTTCCTACGAGCAGTACTTC.

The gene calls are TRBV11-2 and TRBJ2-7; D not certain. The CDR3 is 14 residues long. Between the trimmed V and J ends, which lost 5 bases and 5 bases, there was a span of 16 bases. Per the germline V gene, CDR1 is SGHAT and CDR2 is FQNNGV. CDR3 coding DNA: TGTGCCAGCAGCCCCCATGTTGGCCCCGACGAGCAGTACTTC. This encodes CASSPHVGPDEQYF. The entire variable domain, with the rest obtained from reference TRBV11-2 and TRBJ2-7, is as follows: EAGVAQSPRYKIIEKRQSVAFWCNPISGHATLYWYQQILGQGPKLLIQFQNNGVVDDSQLPKDRFSAERLKGVDSTLKIQPAKLEDSAVYLCASSPHVGPDEQYFGPGTRLTVT.

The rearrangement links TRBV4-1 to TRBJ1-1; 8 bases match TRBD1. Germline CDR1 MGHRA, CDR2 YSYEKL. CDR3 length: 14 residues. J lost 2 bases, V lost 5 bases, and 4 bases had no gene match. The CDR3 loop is CASSGTGGNTEAFF. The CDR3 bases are TGCGCCAGCAGCGGAACAGGGGGAAACACTGAAGCTTTCTTT.

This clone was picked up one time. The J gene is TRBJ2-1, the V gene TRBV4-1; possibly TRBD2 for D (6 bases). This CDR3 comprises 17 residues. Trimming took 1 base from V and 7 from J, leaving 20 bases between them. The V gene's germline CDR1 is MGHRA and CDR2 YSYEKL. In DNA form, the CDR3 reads TGCGCCAGCAGCCAAGTCCCGGCAGCGGGTGGGTTGAATGAGCAGTTCTTC. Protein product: CASSQVPAAGGLNEQFF.

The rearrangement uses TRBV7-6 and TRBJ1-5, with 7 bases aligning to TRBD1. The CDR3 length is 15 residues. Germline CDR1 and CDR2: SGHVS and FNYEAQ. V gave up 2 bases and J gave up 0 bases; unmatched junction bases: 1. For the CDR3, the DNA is TGTGCCAGCAGCTTAAACAGGGGTAGCAATCAGCCCCAGCATTTT. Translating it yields CASSLNRGSNQPQHF.

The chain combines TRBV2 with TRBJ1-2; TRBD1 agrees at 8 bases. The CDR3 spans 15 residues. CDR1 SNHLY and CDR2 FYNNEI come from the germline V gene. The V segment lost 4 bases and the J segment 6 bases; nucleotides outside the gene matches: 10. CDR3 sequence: CASSGSDRAGNGYTF. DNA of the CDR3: TGTGCCAGCAGTGGATCGGACAGGGCCGGGAATGGCTACACCTTC.

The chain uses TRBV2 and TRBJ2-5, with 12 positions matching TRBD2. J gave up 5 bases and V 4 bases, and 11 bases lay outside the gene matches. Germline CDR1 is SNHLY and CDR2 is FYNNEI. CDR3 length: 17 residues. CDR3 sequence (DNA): TGTGCCAGCAGTGGGCTAGCGGGGGGGCCGGTTCCCGAGACCCAGTACTTC. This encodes CASSGLAGGPVPETQYF.

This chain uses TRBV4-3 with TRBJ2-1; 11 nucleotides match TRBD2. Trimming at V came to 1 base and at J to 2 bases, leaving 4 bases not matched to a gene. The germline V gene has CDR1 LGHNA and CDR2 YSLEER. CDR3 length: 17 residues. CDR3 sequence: CASSQAGSGRAYNEQFF. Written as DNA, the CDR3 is TGCGCCAGCAGCCAAGCTGGTAGCGGGAGGGCCTACAATGAGCAGTTCTTC.

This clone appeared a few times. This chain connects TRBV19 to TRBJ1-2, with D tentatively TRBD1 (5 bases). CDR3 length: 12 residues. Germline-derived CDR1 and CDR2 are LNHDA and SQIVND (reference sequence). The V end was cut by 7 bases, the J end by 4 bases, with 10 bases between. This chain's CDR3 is CASIDQGYGYTF. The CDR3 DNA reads TGTGCCAGTATCGACCAGGGCTATGGCTACACCTTC.

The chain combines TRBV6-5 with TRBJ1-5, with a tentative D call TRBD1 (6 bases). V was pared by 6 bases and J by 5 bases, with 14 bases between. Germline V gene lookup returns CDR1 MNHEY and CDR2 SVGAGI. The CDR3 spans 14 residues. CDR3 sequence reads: CASRPHRDDQPQHF. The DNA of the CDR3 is TGTGCCAGCAGACCCCACAGGGACGATCAGCCCCAGCATTTT.

The CDR3 nucleotides are TGTGCCAGCAGCTTACTAACGTATAGCAATCAGCCCCAGCATTTT. Its translation is CASSLLTYSNQPQHF. The rearrangement uses TRBV7-2 and TRBJ1-5; D is uncertain. Trimming removed 2 bases from V and 0 bases from J, with 8 bases in between. The germline gives CDR1 SGHTA, CDR2 FQGNSA. The CDR3 runs to 15 residues.

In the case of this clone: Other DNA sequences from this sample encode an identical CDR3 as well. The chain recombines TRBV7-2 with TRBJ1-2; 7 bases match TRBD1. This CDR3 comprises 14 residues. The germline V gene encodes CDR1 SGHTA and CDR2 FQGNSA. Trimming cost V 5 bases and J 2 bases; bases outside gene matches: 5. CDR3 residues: CASSPRTGNYGYTF. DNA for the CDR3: TGTGCCAGCAGCCCAAGGACAGGAAACTATGGCTACACCTTC.

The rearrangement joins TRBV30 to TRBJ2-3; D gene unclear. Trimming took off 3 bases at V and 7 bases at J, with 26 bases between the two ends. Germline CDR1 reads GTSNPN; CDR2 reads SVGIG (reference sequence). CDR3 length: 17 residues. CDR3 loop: CAWSVPSESSLLYTQYF. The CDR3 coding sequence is TGTGCCTGGAGCGTCCCCTCGGAGAGCTCACTCCTCTATACGCAGTATTTT.

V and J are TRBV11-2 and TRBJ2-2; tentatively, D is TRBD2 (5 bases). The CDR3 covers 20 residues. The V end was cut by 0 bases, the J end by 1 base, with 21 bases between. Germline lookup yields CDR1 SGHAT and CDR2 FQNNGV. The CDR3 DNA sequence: TGTGCCAGCAGCTTAGAGAGGGCTAGCCCCTTGAGTGTGAACACCGGGGAGCTGTTTTTT. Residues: CASSLERASPLSVNTGELFF.

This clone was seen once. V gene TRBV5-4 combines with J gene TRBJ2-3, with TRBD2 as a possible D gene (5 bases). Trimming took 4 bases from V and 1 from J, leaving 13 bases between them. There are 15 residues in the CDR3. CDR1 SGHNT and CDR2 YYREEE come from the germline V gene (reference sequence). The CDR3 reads CASSPEADGTDTQYF. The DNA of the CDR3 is TGTGCCAGCAGCCCGGAGGCAGACGGCACAGATACGCAGTATTTT.

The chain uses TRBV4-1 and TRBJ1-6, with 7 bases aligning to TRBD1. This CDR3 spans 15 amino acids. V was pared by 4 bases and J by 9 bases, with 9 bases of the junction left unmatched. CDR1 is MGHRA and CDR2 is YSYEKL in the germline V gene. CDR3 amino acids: CASSPPGGLFSPLHF. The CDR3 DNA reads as TGCGCCAGCAGCCCGCCAGGGGGGCTCTTTTCACCCCTCCACTTT.

CDR3 coding DNA: TGTGCCAGCAGCTTAAACAGGGGCTACGAGCAGTACTTC. This encodes CASSLNRGYEQYF. This chain uses TRBV7-3 with TRBJ2-7; 7 bases line up with TRBD1. The CDR3 is 13 residues long. Looked up from germline, CDR1 is SGHTA and CDR2 is FQGTGA. V lost 1 base to trimming and J lost 3 bases; unmatched junction nucleotides: 0. Full variable domain (remainder filled in from reference TRBV7-3 and TRBJ2-7): GAGVSQTPSNKVTEKGKYVELRCDPISGHTALYWYRQSLGQGPEFLIYFQGTGAADDSGLPNDRFFAVRPEGSVSTLKIQRTERGDSAVYLCASSLNRGYEQYFGPGTRLTVT.

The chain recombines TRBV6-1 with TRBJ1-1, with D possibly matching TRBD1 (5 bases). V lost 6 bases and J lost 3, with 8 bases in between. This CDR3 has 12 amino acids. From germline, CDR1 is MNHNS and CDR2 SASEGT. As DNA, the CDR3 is TGTGCCAGCAGAAGACAGTACACTGAAGCTTTCTTT. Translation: CASRRQYTEAFF.

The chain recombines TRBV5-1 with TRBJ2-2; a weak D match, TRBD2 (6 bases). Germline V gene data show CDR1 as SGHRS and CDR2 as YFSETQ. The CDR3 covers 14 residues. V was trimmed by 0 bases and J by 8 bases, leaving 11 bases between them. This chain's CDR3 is CASSLGTTTGELFF. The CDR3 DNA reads TGCGCCAGCAGCTTGGGGACTACCACTGGGGAGCTGTTTTTT.

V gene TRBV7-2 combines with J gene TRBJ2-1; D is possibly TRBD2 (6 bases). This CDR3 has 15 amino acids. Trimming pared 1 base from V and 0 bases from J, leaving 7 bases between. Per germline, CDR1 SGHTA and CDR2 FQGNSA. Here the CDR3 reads CASSLGDSSYNEQFF. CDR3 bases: TGTGCCAGCAGCTTAGGGGACTCCTCCTACAATGAGCAGTTCTTC.